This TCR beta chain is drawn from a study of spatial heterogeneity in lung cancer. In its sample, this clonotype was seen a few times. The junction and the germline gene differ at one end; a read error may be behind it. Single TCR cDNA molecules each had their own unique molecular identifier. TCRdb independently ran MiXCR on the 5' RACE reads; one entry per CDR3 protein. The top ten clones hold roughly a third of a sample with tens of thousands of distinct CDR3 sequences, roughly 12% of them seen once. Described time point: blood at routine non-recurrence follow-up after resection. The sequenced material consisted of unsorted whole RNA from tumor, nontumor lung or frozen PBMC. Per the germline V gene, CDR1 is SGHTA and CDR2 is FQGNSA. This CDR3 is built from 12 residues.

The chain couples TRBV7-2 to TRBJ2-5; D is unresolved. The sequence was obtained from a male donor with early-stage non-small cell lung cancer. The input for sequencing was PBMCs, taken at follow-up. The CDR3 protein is CASSLAPETQYF. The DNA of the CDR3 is TGTGCCAGCAGTTTAGCCCCCGAGACCCAGTACTTC.